This T cell receptor (beta chain) was recorded in a study of blood T cell repertoires in COVID-19. On the study more broadly: The United States, Italy and Spain provided the acute and convalescent COVID-19 samples. T cells, B-cell-depleted T cells, or PBMCs provided the cDNA or gDNA that served as material.

Under the authors' procedure: Estimation of nucleated cell counts was performed using reference gene primer amplification. Some clones are missing from TCRdb's copy, which holds only in-frame ones; the method was immunoSEQ multiplex PCR. That table gives V, J and clone size, and the DNA gave D and trimming. The sample includes more than 300,000 clones, roughly 86% of them seen just once. The germline V gene encodes CDR1 MNHEY and CDR2 SVGEGT. The V gene lost 2 bases and the J gene lost 4 bases, with 13 bases spanning the gap. This CDR3 region has 15 residues. Patients of the Seattle cohort, enrolled during active infection, were followed longitudinally.

The clonotype comes from a young woman with COVID-19, enrolled during active disease. Sequenced input: peripheral blood. J is TRBJ2-3 and V is TRBV6-2 or TRBV6-3; perhaps TRBD2 as D (6 bases). CDR3 bases: TGTGCCAGCAGTTACGGGCCCAGGAGGGCAGATACGCAGTATTTT. Its translation: CASSYGPRRADTQYF.